This T cell receptor (beta chain) was sequenced for a study of T cells after yellow fever vaccination. For the study at large: Preparation of the low-cell-number fractions used SMART-Seq v4 Ultra Low Input. General study points: After the booster, 96% of CD4 and about nine tenths of CD8 primary-response clones were re-detected. Memory subsets that were sorted on day 0 lacked detectable signal for almost all vaccine-responding clonotypes.

Trimming removed 3 bases at V and 0 bases at J, with 3 bases between. The CDR3 has 14 residues. Germline V gives CDR1 SGHTA, CDR2 FQGNSA. As regards this clonotype: Just one base apart from a much larger clone, this may be a read error.

By 5'RACE template switching, TCR cDNA was produced, with a universal primer site and UMIs added in the process. From the 5' RACE reads, TCRdb called clonotypes with MiXCR, one entry per CDR3 protein. This table holds some 49,000 distinct CDR3 sequences, approximately 6.3% found once. The specimen comprised PBMCs, either bulk or a sorted T-cell subset (CD4+, CD8+, memory, or dextramer-sorted; not recorded which), sampled 45 days after the yellow fever booster vaccination. This chain uses TRBV7-2 with TRBJ2-6, with D hard to call. This receptor was obtained from a man aged 25 to 45 who received the YFV17D yellow fever vaccine. The CDR3 sequence: CASSFDSGANVLTF. CDR3 in DNA: TGTGCCAGCAGCTTTGACTCTGGGGCCAACGTCCTGACTTTC. The full variable domain, rest sourced from reference TRBV7-2 and TRBJ2-6, is GAGVSQSPSNKVTEKGKDVELRCDPISGHTALYWYRQSLGQGLEFLIYFQGNSAPDKSGLPSDRFSAERTGGSVSTLTIQRTQQEDSAVYLCASSFDSGANVLTFGAGSRLTVL.